These T cell receptor beta chains were read from a single sample in a study of T cell repertoires in cytomegalovirus infection. TCRdb used MiXCR to reprocess the reads, holding one entry per CDR3 protein. The profile shows 100,000 or so distinct CDR3 sequences, approximately 16% of them singletons. Source material: PBMCs. These receptors came from a human donor in good health (CMV status not recorded). Some clones in this sample may be carry-over from other donors' samples. Each CDR3 is given with its conserved first and last residue. The D gene is left open where the match is weak. Clone sizes are given selectively: once, few, many, or a class where the clone is expanded.

>.|TRBV7-2|.|TRBJ1-4
CARSLGARGTNEKLFF
TGTGCCCGCAGCTTGGGCGCCCGGGGGACGAATGAAAAACTGTTTTTT
>.|TRBV5-5|few|TRBJ2-5
CASSLRLAQETQYF
TGTGCCAGCAGCTTGAGGCTAGCTCAGGAGACCCAGTACTTC
>.|TRBV9|few|TRBJ2-1
CASSPSHPYNEQFF
TGTGCCAGCAGCCCTAGTCACCCCTACAATGAGCAGTTCTTC
>.|TRBV15|.|TRBJ1-1
CATSRDHRTETEAFF
TGTGCCACCAGCAGAGACCATAGGACAGAGACTGAAGCTTTCTTT
>.|TRBV6-4|many|TRBJ2-1
CASSGTTLSAQFF
TGTGCCAGCAGTGGGACAACGCTATCGGCGCAGTTCTTC
>TRBD2|TRBV7-2|many|TRBJ2-5
CASSFRGGALETQYF
TGTGCCAGCAGCTTTCGCGGGGGGGCCTTAGAGACCCAGTACTTC
>TRBD2|TRBV11-2|.|TRBJ2-3
CASSPIAGGILDTQYF
TGTGCCAGCAGCCCAATAGCGGGGGGGATTCTTGATACGCAGTATTTT
>.|TRBV27|few|TRBJ1-1
CASSRHGMNTEAFF
TGTGCCAGCAGTCGGCACGGAATGAACACTGAAGCTTTCTTT
>.|TRBV5-1|many|TRBJ2-5
CASSLERSGVRQETQYF
TGCGCCAGCAGCTTGGAACGGTCAGGGGTGAGACAAGAGACCCAGTACTTC
>.|TRBV7-2|medium-sized|TRBJ1-1
CASSQEGKTEAFF
TGTGCCAGCAGCCAGGAGGGAAAGACTGAAGCTTTCTTT
>TRBD1|TRBV19|.|TRBJ1-1
CASRRLAEQGATEAFF
TGTGCCAGTAGACGACTGGCGGAACAGGGGGCCACTGAAGCTTTCTTT
>.|TRBV12-3/TRBV12-4|.|TRBJ2-3
CASSFAQSTDTQYF
TGTGCCAGCAGTTTCGCCCAAAGCACAGATACGCAGTATTTT
>.|TRBV28|.|TRBJ1-2
CASSLSGPGDGYTF
TGTGCCAGCAGTTTATCCGGGCCAGGGGATGGCTACACCTTC
>TRBD1|TRBV20-1|many|TRBJ1-1
CSASGTGGNAEAFF
TGCAGTGCTAGTGGGACAGGGGGAAACGCTGAAGCTTTCTTT
>TRBD1|TRBV2|.|TRBJ2-1
CASSRDREGAEQFF
TGTGCCAGCAGCCGGGACAGGGAGGGAGCTGAGCAGTTCTTC
>.|TRBV9|.|TRBJ2-1
CASSVAGSLQGQFF
TGTGCCAGCAGCGTAGCAGGGTCCCTTCAGGGGCAGTTCTTC
>.|TRBV6-2/TRBV6-3|.|TRBJ2-5
CASSYTVSRETQYF
TGTGCCAGCAGTTACACCGTAAGCAGAGAGACCCAGTACTTC
>TRBD1|TRBV7-3|.|TRBJ1-1
CASAPGTGVGTEAFF
TGTGCCAGCGCCCCCGGAACAGGGGTAGGAACTGAAGCTTTCTTT
>.|TRBV12-3/TRBV12-4|.|TRBJ1-2
CASSLEPGARGYTF
TGTGCCAGCAGTTTAGAACCGGGGGCGCGGGGCTACACCTTC
>.|TRBV20-1|many|TRBJ1-5
CSALGGEGNQPQHF
TGCAGTGCCCTGGGGGGAGAAGGCAATCAGCCCCAGCATTTT
>TRBD1|TRBV2|few|TRBJ2-7
CASIWTGGVSYEQYF
TGTGCCAGCATTTGGACAGGGGGGGTCTCCTACGAGCAGTACTTC
>.|TRBV7-2|many|TRBJ2-7
CASSSDPHTFGEQYF
TGTGCCAGCAGCTCGGACCCCCACACCTTTGGGGAGCAGTACTTC
>.|TRBV12-3/TRBV12-4|few|TRBJ1-1
CASSPPRGIGFLEAFF
TGTGCCAGCAGTCCCCCGAGGGGGATAGGCTTCCTTGAAGCTTTCTTT
>.|TRBV5-1|.|TRBJ2-5
CASSLGNLPGTQETQYF
TGCGCCAGCAGCTTGGGCAATCTCCCGGGAACTCAAGAGACCCAGTACTTC
>.|TRBV7-9|many|TRBJ2-5
CASSLWGRETQYF
TGTGCCAGCAGCCTCTGGGGTAGGGAGACCCAGTACTTC
>TRBD2|TRBV7-8|many|TRBJ2-1
CASSLVGGAQYNEQFF
TGTGCCAGCAGCTTAGTCGGGGGGGCTCAGTACAATGAGCAGTTCTTC
>.|TRBV5-1|few|TRBJ2-4
CASSLGQVAKNIQYF
TGCGCCAGCAGCTTGGGACAGGTAGCCAAAAACATTCAGTACTTC
>.|TRBV7-2|.|TRBJ1-2
CASSPARAYGYTF
TGTGCCAGCAGCCCCGCCAGAGCCTATGGCTACACCTTC
>TRBD1|TRBV20-1|few|TRBJ2-2
CSAPTGGNAGRELFF
TGCAGTGCTCCAACAGGGGGGAACGCGGGCCGGGAGCTGTTTTTT
>TRBD2|TRBV29-1|many|TRBJ2-5
CSVELAGAETQYF
TGCAGCGTTGAGCTAGCGGGGGCAGAGACCCAGTACTTC
>.|TRBV6-6|.|TRBJ1-5
CASSDGGLKWSPQHF
TGTGCCAGCAGTGACGGGGGCCTCAAGTGGAGTCCCCAGCATTTT
>TRBD1|TRBV7-2|many|TRBJ2-7
CASSRDRAFLYEQYF
TGTGCCAGCAGCCGTGACAGGGCATTCCTCTACGAGCAGTACTTC
>.|TRBV7-2|large|TRBJ1-2
CASSSGVGQGASHTF
.
>TRBD2|TRBV5-4|many|TRBJ2-3
CASSLAGGGGPSTDTQYF
TGTGCCAGCAGCTTGGCCGGCGGCGGGGGGCCTAGCACAGATACGCAGTATTTT
>.|TRBV30|.|TRBJ1-2
CAWRRGTAGPYGYTF
TGTGCCTGGAGGAGAGGGACCGCCGGGCCCTATGGCTACACCTTC
>.|TRBV5-1|many|TRBJ1-6
CASSLRSQGKNNSPLHF
TGCGCCAGCAGCCTCCGGAGCCAAGGGAAAAATAATTCACCCCTCCACTTT
>.|TRBV7-6|many|TRBJ1-1
CASSLRGQRVTEAFF
TGTGCCAGCAGCTTAAGGGGCCAGAGGGTCACTGAAGCTTTCTTT
>.|TRBV7-3|many|TRBJ1-6
CASSRGTQRGSPLHF
TGTGCCAGCAGCCGCGGGACCCAGAGGGGTTCACCCCTCCACTTT
>TRBD1|TRBV5-4|many|TRBJ2-5
CASTVPGQGQETQYF
TGTGCCAGCACCGTTCCGGGACAGGGGCAAGAGACCCAGTACTTC
>.|TRBV7-2|many|TRBJ2-6
CASSSAGANVLTF
TGTGCCAGCAGCTCAGCTGGGGCCAACGTCCTGACTTTC
>.|TRBV7-2|many|TRBJ2-4
CASSLMGRQNIQYF
TGTGCCAGCAGCTTAATGGGACGGCAAAACATTCAGTACTTC
>TRBD1|TRBV2|few|TRBJ1-2
CASKVTRTGGFYTF
TGTGCCAGCAAGGTTACTCGGACAGGGGGTTTCTACACCTTC
>.|TRBV27|.|TRBJ1-2
CASSLRGRRYGYTF
TGTGCCAGCAGTTTACGGGGGCGCCGATATGGCTACACCTTC
>.|TRBV2|few|TRBJ1-6
CAGHEEMDSPLHF
TGTGCCGGCCACGAAGAAATGGATTCACCCCTCCACTTT
>.|TRBV27|.|TRBJ1-1
CASSSGTREAFF
TGTGCCAGCAGTTCCGGGACAAGGGAAGCTTTCTTT
>.|TRBV7-2|many|TRBJ2-1
CASSHGSGDYNEQFF
TGTGCCAGCAGCCACGGCTCGGGTGACTACAATGAGCAGTTCTTC
>.|TRBV7-9|few|TRBJ1-5
CASSSPGVNQPQHF
TGTGCCAGCAGCTCCCCGGGAGTCAATCAGCCCCAGCATTTT
>.|TRBV6-6|.|TRBJ1-2
CASSYPQVSNYGYTF
TGTGCCAGCAGTTACCCCCAAGTCTCTAACTATGGCTACACCTTC
>.|TRBV6-1|few|TRBJ2-1
CASSESHGAYNEQFF
TGTGCCAGCAGTGAATCTCACGGGGCGTACAATGAGCAGTTCTTC
>.|TRBV25-1|.|TRBJ2-5
CATSKETQYF
TGTGCCACGTCGAAAGAGACCCAGTACTTC
>.|TRBV7-9|many|TRBJ1-4
CASSFGGMEEKLFF
TGTGCCAGCAGCTTTGGTGGAATGGAGGAAAAACTGTTTTTT
>.|TRBV6-6|many|TRBJ1-4
CASSYGGGSEKLFF
TGTGCCAGCAGTTACGGGGGGGGTAGTGAAAAACTGTTTTTT
>.|TRBV7-2|many|TRBJ1-1
CASSPRGGSGTEAFF
TGTGCCAGCAGCCCGAGGGGGGGGTCTGGCACTGAAGCTTTCTTT
>TRBD1|TRBV4-2|many|TRBJ1-5
CASSVLGQGRSNQPQHF
TGTGCCAGCAGTGTTCTTGGACAGGGGCGAAGTAATCAGCCCCAGCATTTT
>.|TRBV7-8|many|TRBJ2-1
CASSLDAGGYNEQFF
TGTGCCAGCAGCTTAGATGCCGGGGGATACAATGAGCAGTTCTTC
>.|TRBV5-1|few|TRBJ2-3
CASSPTSYTDTQYF
TGCGCCAGCAGCCCAACTAGTTACACAGATACGCAGTATTTT
>.|TRBV30|.|TRBJ1-1
CAWSVLEMNTEAFF
TGTGCCTGGAGTGTCTTAGAAATGAACACTGAAGCTTTCTTT